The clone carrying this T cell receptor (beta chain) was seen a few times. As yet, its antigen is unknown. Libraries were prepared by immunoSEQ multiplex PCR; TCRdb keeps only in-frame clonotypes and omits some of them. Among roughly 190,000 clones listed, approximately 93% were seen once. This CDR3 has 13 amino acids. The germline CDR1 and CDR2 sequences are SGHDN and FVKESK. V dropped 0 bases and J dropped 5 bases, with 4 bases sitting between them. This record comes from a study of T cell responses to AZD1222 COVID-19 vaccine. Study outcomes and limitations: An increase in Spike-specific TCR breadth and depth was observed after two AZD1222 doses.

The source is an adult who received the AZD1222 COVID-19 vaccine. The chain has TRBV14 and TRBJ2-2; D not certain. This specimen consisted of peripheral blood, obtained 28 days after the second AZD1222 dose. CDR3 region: CASSQEGTGELFF. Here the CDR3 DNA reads TGTGCCAGCAGCCAAGAGGGGACCGGGGAGCTGTTTTTT.